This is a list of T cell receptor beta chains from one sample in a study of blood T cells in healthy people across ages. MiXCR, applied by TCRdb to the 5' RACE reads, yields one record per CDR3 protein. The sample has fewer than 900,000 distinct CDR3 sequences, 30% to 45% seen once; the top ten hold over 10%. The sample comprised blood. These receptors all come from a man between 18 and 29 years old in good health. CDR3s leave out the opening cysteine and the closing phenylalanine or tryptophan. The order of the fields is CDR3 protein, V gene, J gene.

ASSTTRTENSPLH,TRBV6-5,TRBJ1-6
ASSQDVGGWNEQY,TRBV3-1,-
ASSSAQTATNEKLF,TRBV18,TRBJ1-4
SARGRGAYNEQY,TRBV20-1,TRBJ2-5
ASSVQGNTGELF,TRBV9,TRBJ2-2
ASSLEIASASDPTDTQY,TRBV12-3/TRBV12-4,TRBJ2-3
ASSPRQIAYNEQF,TRBV6-5,TRBJ2-1
ASSLVGGSGVSEQF,TRBV7-2,TRBJ2-1
ASSQLPRTGYGYT,TRBV3-1,TRBJ1-2
ASSENPGVGTEAF,TRBV7-2,TRBJ1-1
ATSDPGRGLETQY,TRBV24-1,TRBJ2-5
ASSPTQDNEQF,TRBV28,TRBJ2-1
SAREGGGYT,TRBV20-1,TRBJ1-2
ASSQNSRGAYNEQY,TRBV4-3,-
ASSGTESSYEQY,TRBV6-6,TRBJ2-7